This T cell receptor (beta chain) was recovered during a study of cytomegalovirus exposure and HLA in healthy donors (dated by TCRdb to between 2016 and 2019). Background for the entire study: According to an earlier analysis of around 600 of the donors, about 179 million T cells yielded 90 million to 130 million unique TCR beta sequences and about 300 Gb of sequence data. A later analysis re-analyzed previously published TCR beta repertoires from 666 donors and added high-resolution HLA genotyping to study TCR occurrence patterns. Of the roughly 390 genotyped donors, over 70% fell in the genetic ancestry cluster associated with self-reported Caucasian donors. Typing coverage differed by locus: A, B, C, DRB1 and DQB1 were typed in roughly 620-640 donors, DQA1 in 500 to 550, DPA1 in 600 to 610, and DPB1 in just under 480. The study was designed to test whether signatures of past pathogen exposure could be identified by cataloging public T cell receptors. Because of strong linkage in the cohort, roughly five DR-DQ haplotypes were treated as single units for association and clustering. The study used immunosequencing to profile the T cell repertoires of 666 subjects and linked those repertoires to cytomegalovirus serostatus. Class I and class II HLA loci were covered by the typing at four-digit resolution. Rather than drawing on any new phenotypic data, the later analysis identified candidate immune exposures from TCR beta sequences and the way those sequences occurred across donors. In an earlier analysis of several hundred of the donors, high-throughput TCR beta sequencing was used to judge whether each TCR beta V gene segment behaved as functional or pseudogenic. Donor age, sex, ethnicity and CMV serostatus were collected together with the repertoire data. The study combined high-throughput TCR immunosequencing, statistical association of individual TCRs with disease status, and machine learning to predict cytomegalovirus infection status. A later genetic analysis took genome-wide SNP genotypes for about 65% of the 666 donors and used that subset as a discovery cohort. Every discovery cohort repertoire had been produced on one sequencing platform. Roughly 320 gigabases of sequencing data and around 88 million unique TCR sequences made up an early release that covered 640 HLA-typed donors. Along with the roughly 700-subject first cohort, a separate validation cohort of over a hundred different subjects was used. Across around 400 genotyped donors of the cohort, an average of roughly 250,000 unique TCR beta nucleotide sequences per donor were sequenced, and 15% to 20% of those sequences were non-productive.

V loses 5 bases at its end and J loses 2 bases; junction bases beyond the gene matches: 10. The germline V gene (reference sequence) supplies CDR1 LNHDA and CDR2 SQIVND. The CDR3 starts with the cysteine, ends with the phenylalanine, and has 16 residues. The kept DNA is CDR3 alone, 48 bases in frame from the first base. The cohort comprised more than 550 healthy bone marrow donors. At the time of sampling, all cohort members were nominally healthy, though unrecorded immune exposures were likely present. The donor was CMV seronegative and belonged to the group of roughly 330 seronegative cohort members. A peripheral blood sample was collected from each donor, and TCR beta sequencing was performed on peripheral blood mononuclear cells. Genomic DNA was extracted from the blood cell samples with the Qiagen DNeasy Blood Extraction Kit. Libraries were made using the immunoSEQ multiplex PCR assay. The multiplex PCR relied on a mix of 60 forward primers for TCR Vbeta segments and 13 reverse primers for TCR Jbeta segments. The CDR3 region of rearranged TCR beta genes was amplified from genomic DNA by a multiplex PCR assay. The Illumina HiSeq System was used to sequence the amplified TCR beta libraries as 87-base-pair reads. Per the authors' processing: A later analysis counted 65 million to 90 million unique TCR beta chains across the 666 repertoires, and around 9.9 million of these chains were shared by at least two donors. Raw reads were error-corrected and collapsed into unique sequences with a nearest-neighbor algorithm that merged closely related sequences to remove PCR and sequencing errors. CDR3 sequences were aligned to IMGT reference sequences to assign V, D and J gene segments. For a sequence to be retained, a match of at least six nucleotides was required to both a V gene segment and a J gene segment. Rearrangements were classified as productive when the CDR3 lacked stop codons and remained in frame with V and J, and all other rearrangements were classified as non-productive. Following IMGT convention, CDR3 was defined as the stretch from the second conserved V-encoded cysteine to the conserved J-encoded phenylalanine. In an earlier analysis of 587 of the donors, sequences lacking an unambiguous match to a single V gene segment were excluded. An earlier analysis of some 610 of the donors called V segments functional above 56.7% productive rearrangements and segregating when the between-donor standard deviation exceeded 5%. A statistical classification framework was developed to diagnose cytomegalovirus status using the catalog of TCR beta chain sequences. A later analysis assigned V and J genes by comparing TCR nucleotide sequences with IMGT/GENE-DB human TR gene sequences. In a later analysis, CDR3 sequences and most-parsimonious VDJ recombination scenarios were assigned using the TCRdist pipeline. In a later analysis, every TCR beta chain was defined by the combination of its CDR3 amino acid sequence and its V-gene family, and reads without a unique V-gene family were dropped. In a later analysis, fewer than 650 highly shared, low-generation-probability nucleotide sequences were removed to address suspected cross-contamination and a sequencing artifact. A later analysis calculated a clonal expansion index for each public chain from normalized within-repertoire ranks of inferred template counts. In a later analysis, generation probabilities were computed with a VDJ recombination model fitted to out-of-frame rearrangements, and the resulting probabilities were checked against IGoR. In a later analysis, hypergeometric tests were used to score TCR-TCR, TCR-HLA and TCR-CMV co-occurrence, with a repertoire-size bias correction applied to TCR pairs. In a later analysis, false discovery rates were estimated by permuting HLA or CMV assignments 20 times. A later analysis grouped co-occurring TCRs with DBSCAN, adding TCRdist sequence similarity when clustering within HLA-allele-positive subsets. Repertoires with fewer than 30,000 or more than 120,000 public chains, plus five repertoires with anomalous nucleotide sharing, were excluded from co-occurrence clustering. TCRdb holds this immuneACCESS table with in-frame rearrangements only. Some clones are missing; in checked studies, unresolved V genes explain under half, and the rest has no known cause. The V and J calls and the clone size are those of that table, but D and trimming were determined from the DNA. The table for this sample lists 150,000 or so clones. 1.5% to 2% of the sample goes to the ten largest clones.

Study-wide findings and limitations: In a later analysis, HLA-associated TCR beta chains showed more clonal expansion and lower generation probabilities than non-associated chains that were equally common. In a later genetic analysis, a missense DCLRE1C variant was associated with V-gene and J-gene trimming of TCR beta chains, and the association was replicated in an independent cohort. Correlated functional status among segregating V segments might be attributable to linkage disequilibrium, but an unknown experimental factor could not be ruled out. Cytomegalovirus status was reported to be diagnosed by the classifier with high specificity and sensitivity in both the original and validation cohorts. According to a later analysis, TCR association rates differed among HLA loci, with DRB1 alleles showing the most associated TCRs and HLA-C alleles showing the fewest. The 87-base-pair reads could not distinguish some IMGT-functional V segments, including TRBV6-2 and TRBV6-3, so those segments were excluded. CMV serostatus was the only immune exposure information available for the cohort. A later analysis found that most CMV-associated TCR beta chains appeared HLA-restricted, with HLA associations seemingly driven largely by CMV exposure. Broadly in line with IMGT annotations, most TCR beta V segments showed up in productive rearrangements about 87% or about 30% of the time in an earlier analysis of 450 to 600 of the donors. The presence/absence analyses assumed that sequencing depth was roughly uniform across donors, and that assumption may not be true. Only TCR beta chains were sequenced in this cohort, and the absence of alpha or paired-chain data limited detectable features. A later analysis associated 16,951 TCR beta sequences with specific HLA alleles at a false discovery rate of 0.05. Roughly 15 rarely observed V segments, including chromosome 9 orphons, were excluded from the earlier analysis of approximately 500 of the donors because counts were too low. The study listed 164 TCR beta chains as associated with cytomegalovirus. Compared with the 666-donor mean, donors in an Asian-associated ancestry cluster had fewer N-insertions in productive TCRs, according to a later genetic analysis. Because HLA typing was unavailable for some donors at each locus, only the typed subset was used in association tests. Most TCR sequences were observed very rarely across donors, whereas some public TCRs were present in many individuals. Several of the top co-occurrence clusters appeared to be linked to parvovirus B19, influenza, CMV and Epstein-Barr virus, according to a later analysis. When HLA alleles, especially DR and DQ, strongly co-occurred, attributing TCR associations to individual alleles was difficult. A group of highly shared sequence variants was considered likely to be a technical artifact of the sequencing pipeline. A further reported finding was that TCR beta sequences accurately predicted the HLA-A and HLA-B alleles for most subjects in the first cohort. According to the authors, the approach could potentially be generalized to other disease states and immunological phenotypes. In vitro tests confirmed that a few of the cytomegalovirus-associated TCR beta chains recognize cytomegalovirus antigens.

As to this clone: Its cognate antigen has yet to be identified.

The sequence links TRBV19 to TRBJ1-2; a stretch of 8 junction bases matches TRBD1. Sequencing was carried out using PBMCs. This clonotype was sampled from a woman aged 45-59 years in good health and CMV-seronegative. The sequence in DNA is TGTGCCAGTAGTCCAGATGCAGGACAGGGAAACTATGGCTACACCTTC. Its protein product is CASSPDAGQGNYGYTF.